This T cell receptor beta chain was documented in a study of shared clonotypes between healthy human individuals. The data were produced by immunoSEQ multiplex PCR, yet TCRdb's version contains in-frame clones alone and is incomplete. The data show about 1.1 million clones, 75% to 80% seen once. Sequenced sample: memory CD4+ T cells from PBMCs. Subset in this sample: CD45RA-negative fraction. The TCR was taken from a man in his late teens or twenties in good health. Some clones in this sample may be carry-over from other donors' samples.

The CDR3 DNA follows: TGTGCCAGCGGGGCCCTAGCTCAGCCAAGACAGCCCCAGCATTTT. It yields the protein CASGALAQPRQPQHF. The chain carries TRBV19 and TRBJ1-5; perhaps TRBD1 as D (5 bases). V was shortened by 9 bases and J by 7 bases, with 22 bases between the two germline ends. CDR1 and CDR2 (germline): LNHDA, SQIVND (reference sequence). The CDR3 is made up of 15 amino acids.